This section outlines one TCR beta chain sequence together with its context. Time point defined: healthy volunteer bleed at 6 weeks. Unfractionated whole blood yielded the extracted total RNA. Unique molecular identifiers were attached to individual cDNA molecules within the library. Per the study methods: With a range of about 23,224 to 700,000, the median per sample was roughly 91,000 TCRs. TCRdb reanalysed the RACE reads using MiXCR and keeps one entry per CDR3 protein. TCRdb's processing, not the study's, gives the V and J calls here. Among around 80,000 distinct CDR3 sequences, 8.6% were seen once, and the ten largest hold about 1.4%. With 3 bases clipped from V and 4 bases from J, the junction kept 10 bases outside the gene matches. The CDR3 extends over 16 amino acids. This specimen comes from a study of human T cells and chemical hapten exposure. Study-wide background: Small differences in pooled library volume mainly drove the variation in TCR yields per sample.

The gene calls are TRBV12-3 or TRBV12-4 and TRBJ2-5, with 8 nucleotides matching TRBD2. Sequencing used whole blood. This TCR came from a male donor in good health. Some clones in this sample may be carry-over from other donors' samples. The CDR3 region has the DNA TGTGCCAGCAGTTTTGGGACTAGGGGTAACGGAGAGACCCAGTACTTC. As protein: CASSFGTRGNGETQYF.